These T cell receptor beta chains were read from a single sample in a study of T cell responses to AZD1222 COVID-19 vaccine. Profiled with immunoSEQ multiplex PCR; TCRdb holds only in-frame clones, not every one. The table lists about 83,000 clones, roughly 83% of them singletons. The sequencing used peripheral blood, collected on day 0 of AZD1222 vaccination. Receptors were obtained from an adult in good health. Both conserved end residues are part of each CDR3. The D gene is left open where the match is weak. Size values are once, few and many counts, or a class for expanded clones, and some rows have none.

-	TRBJ1-1	-	TRBV29-1	CSVINPGQPGTDEAFF	TGCAGCGTTATTAACCCCGGACAGCCCGGAACGGATGAAGCTTTCTTT
few	TRBJ1-3	-	TRBV4-1	CASSPMRGAGNTIYF	TGCGCCAGCAGCCCTATGAGGGGGGCTGGAAACACCATATATTTT
-	TRBJ2-1	TRBD1	TRBV10-1	CASSEEGTALYNEQFF	TGCGCCAGCAGTGAGGAGGGGACAGCCCTCTACAATGAGCAGTTCTTC
-	TRBJ2-1	TRBD2	TRBV11-2	CASRRPGLRLFGEQFF	TGTGCCAGCAGACGGCCGGGACTACGTCTTTTCGGTGAGCAGTTCTTC
-	TRBJ1-1	TRBD1	TRBV6-5	CASSYSWTGNTEAFF	TGTGCCAGCAGTTACTCGTGGACAGGCAACACTGAAGCTTTCTTT
once	TRBJ1-1	TRBD1	TRBV30	CAWNRGPRGNTEAFF	TGTGCCTGGAACAGGGGGCCCAGGGGGAACACTGAAGCTTTCTTT
-	TRBJ1-1	-	TRBV9	CASSVGSGSPNTEAFF	TGTGCCAGCAGCGTAGGTTCCGGGTCCCCTAACACTGAAGCTTTCTTT
-	TRBJ2-2	TRBD1	TRBV7-8	CASSAYRGNTGELFF	TGTGCCAGCAGCGCTTACAGGGGAAACACCGGGGAGCTGTTTTTT
-	TRBJ2-3	-	TRBV25-1	CASSKHSRGTDTQYF	TGTGCCAGCAGTAAGCATTCTAGAGGAACAGATACGCAGTATTTT
-	TRBJ2-7	TRBD1	TRBV2	CASSGADRGGYEQYF	TGTGCCAGCAGTGGAGCGGACAGGGGTGGGTACGAGCAGTACTTC
once	TRBJ2-1	TRBD2	TRBV27	CASSLTSGGLHNEQFF	TGTGCCAGCAGTCTAACTAGCGGGGGGCTCCACAATGAGCAGTTCTTC
-	TRBJ1-2	-	TRBV19	CASSKISADNYGYTF	TGTGCCAGTAGTAAAATTTCAGCCGATAACTATGGCTACACCTTC
-	TRBJ1-1	-	TRBV20-1	CSARGLAEAFF	TGCAGTGCTAGGGGGTTAGCTGAAGCTTTCTTT
few	TRBJ1-4	-	TRBV3-1/TRBV3-2	CASSPDQILINEKLFF	TGTGCCAGCAGCCCCGATCAGATTTTGATAAATGAAAAACTGTTTTTT
-	TRBJ1-6	TRBD1	TRBV28	CASSGTGVTSSYNSPLHF	TGTGCCAGCAGTGGCACAGGGGTCACGAGCTCCTATAATTCACCCCTCCACTTT
-	TRBJ1-5	-	TRBV30	CAWTNQGFQQPQHF	TGTGCCTGGACCAACCAGGGATTCCAGCAGCCCCAGCATTTT
-	TRBJ1-1	-	TRBV5-1	CASSLLGGDTEAFF	TGCGCCAGCAGCTTGTTAGGGGGAGACACTGAAGCTTTCTTT
once	TRBJ1-2	TRBD1	TRBV11-2	CASSSPRTGTYGYTF	TGTGCCAGCAGCTCACCTAGGACAGGGACCTATGGCTACACCTTC
-	TRBJ1-1	TRBD1	TRBV3-1/TRBV3-2	CASRRPGTGVTEAFF	TGTGCCAGCAGGCGTCCCGGGACAGGGGTCACTGAAGCTTTCTTT
-	TRBJ1-4	-	TRBV30	CAWSGHRDMGEKLFF	TGTGCCTGGAGTGGGCACCGGGACATGGGTGAAAAACTGTTTTTT
-	TRBJ2-5	-	TRBV28	CASSSWVGAVGETQYF	TGTGCCAGCAGTTCATGGGTGGGAGCGGTCGGGGAGACCCAGTACTTC
-	TRBJ1-4	-	TRBV28	CASTTLLRTTNEKLFF	TGTGCCAGCACCACCCTTCTTCGCACAACTAATGAAAAACTGTTTTTT
-	TRBJ2-1	TRBD2	TRBV29-1	CSVTPRGAGATYNEQFF	TGCAGCGTTACCCCGCGGGGGGCAGGGGCTACCTACAATGAGCAGTTCTTC
-	TRBJ2-1	TRBD1	TRBV27	CASHGTGTDEQFF	TGTGCCAGCCACGGGACAGGGACCGATGAGCAGTTCTTC
-	TRBJ2-7	-	TRBV15	CATSTPGHSYEQYF	TGTGCCACCAGCACACCGGGACACTCCTACGAGCAGTACTTC
-	TRBJ1-6	TRBD1	TRBV3-1/TRBV3-2	CASSQGTGHSPLHF	TGTGCCAGCAGCCAAGGGACAGGGCATTCACCCCTCCACTTT
-	TRBJ2-1	-	TRBV4-1	CASSQTLGYNEQFF	TGCGCCAGCAGCCAAACCCTGGGGTACAATGAGCAGTTCTTC
-	TRBJ1-5	TRBD1	TRBV23-1	CASSHLNRGNQPQHF	TGCGCCAGCAGTCATCTTAACAGGGGAAATCAGCCCCAGCATTTT
-	TRBJ2-3	-	TRBV9	CASSTQLLTDTQYF	TGTGCCAGCAGCACCCAACTGCTCACAGATACGCAGTATTTT
many	TRBJ1-4	-	TRBV7-2	CASSPGFATNEKLFF	TGTGCCAGCAGCCCAGGGTTCGCTACTAATGAAAAACTGTTTTTT
-	TRBJ2-1	TRBD2	TRBV9	CASSARTSGNNEQFF	TGTGCCAGCAGCGCCCGCACTAGCGGGAACAATGAGCAGTTCTTC
once	TRBJ1-1	-	TRBV19	CASSQGRNTEAFF	TGTGCCAGCTCTCAGGGGAGAAACACTGAAGCTTTCTTT
-	TRBJ1-2	TRBD1	TRBV2	CASTRDRREGGYTF	TGTGCCAGCACCCGGGACAGGAGAGAGGGCGGCTACACCTTC
-	TRBJ2-1	TRBD2	TRBV2	CASRGLAGGNNEQFF	TGTGCCAGCAGGGGACTAGCGGGAGGGAATAATGAGCAGTTCTTC
-	TRBJ2-5	-	TRBV10-2	CASRGEYQETQYF	TGCGCCAGCAGAGGGGAGTACCAAGAGACCCAGTACTTC
-	TRBJ1-2	-	TRBV3-1/TRBV3-2	CASSQRQAGYTF	TGTGCCAGCAGCCAAAGACAGGCGGGCTACACCTTC
once	TRBJ1-4	-	TRBV7-9	CASSLELLGPRSEKLFF	TGTGCCAGCAGCTTAGAATTACTGGGCCCGAGGAGTGAAAAACTGTTTTTT
-	TRBJ1-2	-	TRBV19	CASVQRRDYGYTF	TGTGCCAGTGTCCAGCGCCGTGACTATGGCTACACCTTC
-	TRBJ2-6	-	TRBV30	CAWSDGVLTF	TGTGCCTGGAGCGACGGCGTCCTGACTTTC
-	TRBJ1-3	-	TRBV7-9	CASSPRGAAGNTIYF	TGTGCCAGCAGCCCCCGCGGGGCGGCTGGAAACACCATATATTTT
-	TRBJ2-6	TRBD1	TRBV7-8	CASSLGTGNPLSGANVLTF	TGTGCCAGCAGCTTAGGGACAGGTAACCCACTTTCTGGGGCCAACGTCCTGACTTTC
-	TRBJ2-7	-	TRBV7-2	CASSLTPGLNGYEQYF	TGTGCCAGCAGCTTAACACCGGGACTTAACGGTTACGAGCAGTACTTC
few	TRBJ1-6	TRBD1	TRBV3-1/TRBV3-2	CASSPRQGDQSPLHF	TGTGCCAGCAGCCCCCGACAGGGGGATCAGTCACCCCTCCACTTT
once	TRBJ2-2	-	TRBV7-2	CASSLDRYTGELFF	TGTGCCAGCAGCTTAGACAGATACACCGGGGAGCTGTTTTTT
few	TRBJ2-7	TRBD2	TRBV5-5	CASSSSRTRSSYEQYF	TGTGCCAGCAGCTCGAGCCGGACTAGATCCTCCTACGAGCAGTACTTC
once	TRBJ1-2	TRBD1	TRBV29-1	CSVAWGQGRYGYTF	TGCAGCGTTGCGTGGGGACAGGGTCGCTATGGCTACACCTTC
many	TRBJ1-5	TRBD1	TRBV11-2	CASSPGGGQPQHF	TGTGCCAGCAGTCCAGGGGGCGGCCAGCCCCAGCATTTT
-	TRBJ2-1	TRBD2	TRBV3-1/TRBV3-2	CASSPNGGFYADEQFF	TGTGCCAGCAGCCCCAACGGGGGGTTCTACGCGGATGAGCAGTTCTTC
-	TRBJ1-5	TRBD1	TRBV19	CASGRTGGFQPQHF	TGTGCCAGTGGGAGGACAGGGGGCTTTCAGCCCCAGCATTTT
few	TRBJ2-7	TRBD2	TRBV7-9	CASSSPREGPYEQYF	TGTGCCAGCAGCTCCCCCCGGGAGGGTCCGTACGAGCAGTACTTC
-	TRBJ2-7	TRBD2	TRBV5-1	CASSLEGLAFYEQYF	TGCGCCAGCAGCTTGGAGGGACTAGCGTTTTACGAGCAGTACTTC
-	TRBJ1-2	TRBD1	TRBV4-2	CASSQDPGTANPRDYGYTF	TGTGCCAGCAGCCAAGATCCTGGGACAGCGAACCCTCGAGACTATGGCTACACCTTC
-	TRBJ2-3	TRBD1	TRBV9	CASSGERTGGSDTQYF	TGTGCCAGCAGCGGCGAAAGGACAGGGGGATCAGATACGCAGTATTTT